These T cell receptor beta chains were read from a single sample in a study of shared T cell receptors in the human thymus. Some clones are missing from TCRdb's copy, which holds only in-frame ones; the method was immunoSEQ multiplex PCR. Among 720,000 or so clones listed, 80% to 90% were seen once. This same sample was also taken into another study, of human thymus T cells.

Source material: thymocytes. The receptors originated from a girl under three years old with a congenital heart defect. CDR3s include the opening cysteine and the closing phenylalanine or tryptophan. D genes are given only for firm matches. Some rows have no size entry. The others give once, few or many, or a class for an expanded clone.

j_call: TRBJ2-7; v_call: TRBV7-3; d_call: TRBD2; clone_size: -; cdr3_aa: CASSLGGYPYEQYF; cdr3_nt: TGTGCCAGCTCCCTCGGGGGGTACCCTTACGAGCAGTACTTC
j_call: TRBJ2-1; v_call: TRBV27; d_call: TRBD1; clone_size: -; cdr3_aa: CASNPRRGQGYNEQFF; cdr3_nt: TGTGCCAGCAATCCCCGGCGAGGACAGGGCTACAATGAGCAGTTCTTC
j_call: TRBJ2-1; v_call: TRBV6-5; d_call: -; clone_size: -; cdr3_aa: CASSLGLYNEQFF; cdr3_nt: TGTGCCAGCAGCCTGGGGCTTTACAATGAGCAGTTCTTC
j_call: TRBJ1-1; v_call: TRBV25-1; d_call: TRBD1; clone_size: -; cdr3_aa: CASRYTGQENTEAFF; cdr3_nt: TGTGCCAGCAGATACACTGGACAGGAGAACACTGAAGCTTTCTTT
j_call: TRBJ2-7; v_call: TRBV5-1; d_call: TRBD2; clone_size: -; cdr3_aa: CASSLRTSGASYEQYF; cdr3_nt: TGCGCCAGCAGCCTACGGACTAGCGGGGCCTCCTACGAGCAGTACTTC
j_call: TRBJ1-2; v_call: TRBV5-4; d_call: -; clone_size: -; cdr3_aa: CASSLGDLSFGYTF; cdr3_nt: TGTGCCAGCAGCTTGGGCGATTTATCTTTTGGCTACACCTTC
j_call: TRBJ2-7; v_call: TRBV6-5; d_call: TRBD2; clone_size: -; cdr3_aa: CASRRYGGGSYEQYF; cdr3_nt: TGTGCCAGCAGACGTTATGGCGGGGGGTCCTACGAGCAGTACTTC
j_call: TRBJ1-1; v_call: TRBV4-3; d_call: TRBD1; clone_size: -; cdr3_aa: CASSPDRAKGTEAFF; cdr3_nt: TGCGCCAGCAGCCCGGACAGGGCCAAGGGCACTGAAGCTTTCTTT
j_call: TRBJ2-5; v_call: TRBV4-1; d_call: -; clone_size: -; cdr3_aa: CASSPLGPEETQYF; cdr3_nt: TGCGCCAGCAGCCCTTTGGGGCCAGAAGAGACCCAGTACTTC
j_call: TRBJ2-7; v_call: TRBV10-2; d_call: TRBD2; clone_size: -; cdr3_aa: CASSARTSGYPYEQYF; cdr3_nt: TGCGCCAGCAGTGCGAGGACTAGCGGGTACCCCTACGAGCAGTACTTC
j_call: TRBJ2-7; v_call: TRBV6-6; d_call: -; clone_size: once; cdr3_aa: CASSRQVDHEQYF; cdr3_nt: TGTGCCAGCAGTCGACAGGTAGACCACGAGCAGTACTTC
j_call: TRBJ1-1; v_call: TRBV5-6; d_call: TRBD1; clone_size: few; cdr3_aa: CASSLEGQGVAFF; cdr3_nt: TGTGCCAGCAGCTTGGAGGGACAGGGTGTAGCTTTCTTT
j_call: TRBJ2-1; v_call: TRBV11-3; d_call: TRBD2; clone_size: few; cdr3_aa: CASSSGLAGGPGSYNEQFF; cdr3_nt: TGTGCCAGCAGCTCGGGACTAGCGGGGGGGCCTGGGTCCTACAATGAGCAGTTCTTC
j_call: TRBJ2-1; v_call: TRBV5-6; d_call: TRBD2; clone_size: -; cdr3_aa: CASSLAGGESNEQFF; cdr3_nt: TGTGCCAGCAGCCTGGCGGGGGGGGAGTCCAATGAGCAGTTCTTC
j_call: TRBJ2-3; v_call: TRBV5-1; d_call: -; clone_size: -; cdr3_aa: CASSLGTGLPTDTQYF; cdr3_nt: TGCGCCAGCAGCTTGGGGACGGGACTTCCCACAGATACGCAGTATTTT
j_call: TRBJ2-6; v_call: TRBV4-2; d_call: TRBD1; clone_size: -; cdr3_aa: CASSQPAGGRNSGANVLTF; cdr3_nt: TGTGCCAGCAGCCAACCCGCAGGGGGACGCAACTCTGGGGCCAACGTCCTGACTTTC
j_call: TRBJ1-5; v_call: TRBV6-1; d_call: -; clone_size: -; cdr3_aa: CASSEQATNQPQHF; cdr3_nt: TGTGCCAGCAGTGAACAGGCCACCAATCAGCCCCAGCATTTT
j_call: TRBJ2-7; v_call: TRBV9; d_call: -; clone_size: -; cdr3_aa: CASSVEEGEWREQYF; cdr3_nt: TGTGCCAGCAGCGTAGAAGAGGGGGAATGGCGCGAGCAGTACTTC
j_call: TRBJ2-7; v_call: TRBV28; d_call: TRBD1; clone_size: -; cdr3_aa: CASSLTGAQYF; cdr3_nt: TGTGCCAGCAGTCTGACAGGGGCGCAGTACTTC
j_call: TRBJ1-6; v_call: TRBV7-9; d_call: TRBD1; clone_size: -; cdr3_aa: CASSSGDRGLDNSPLHF; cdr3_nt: TGTGCCAGCAGCTCGGGGGACAGGGGGCTCGATAATTCACCCCTCCACTTT
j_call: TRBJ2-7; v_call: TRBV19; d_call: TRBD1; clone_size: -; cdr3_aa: CASSRRDRPAEGYEQYF; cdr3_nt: TGTGCCAGTAGCCGACGGGACAGACCAGCCGAGGGCTACGAGCAGTACTTC
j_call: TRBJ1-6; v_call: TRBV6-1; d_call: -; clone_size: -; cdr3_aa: CASSLDSEDSPLHF; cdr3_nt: TGTGCCAGCAGCCTCGACAGTGAGGATTCACCCCTCCACTTT
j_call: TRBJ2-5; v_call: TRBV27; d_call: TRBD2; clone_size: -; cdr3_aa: CASSLSRGADGETQYF; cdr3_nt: TGTGCCAGCAGTTTATCGCGGGGGGCGGATGGAGAGACCCAGTACTTC
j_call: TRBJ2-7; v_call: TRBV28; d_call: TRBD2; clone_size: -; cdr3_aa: CASSFIFLAGDEQYF; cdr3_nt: TGTGCCAGCAGTTTTATTTTTCTAGCGGGGGACGAGCAGTACTTC
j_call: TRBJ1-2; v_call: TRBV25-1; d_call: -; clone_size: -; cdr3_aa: CASRPRWQSMNYGYTF; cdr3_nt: TGTGCCAGCAGGCCCCGCTGGCAGTCAATGAACTATGGCTACACCTTC
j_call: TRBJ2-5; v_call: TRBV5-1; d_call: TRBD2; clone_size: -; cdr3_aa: CASSLEATSGARQETQYF; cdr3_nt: TGCGCCAGCAGCTTGGAGGCTACTAGCGGGGCCCGCCAAGAGACCCAGTACTTC
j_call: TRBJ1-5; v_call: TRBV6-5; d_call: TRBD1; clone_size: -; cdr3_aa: CASRPQGVSNQPQHF; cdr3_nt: TGTGCCAGCAGACCACAGGGGGTGAGCAATCAGCCCCAGCATTTT
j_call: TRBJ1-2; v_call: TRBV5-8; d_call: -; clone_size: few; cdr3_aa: CASSNLIYYGYTF; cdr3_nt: TGTGCCAGCAGCAACTTGATCTACTATGGCTACACCTTC
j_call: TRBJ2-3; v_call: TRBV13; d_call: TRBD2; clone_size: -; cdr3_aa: CASSLRGRGGDTDTQYF; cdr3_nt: TGTGCCAGCAGCCTTAGGGGTCGGGGGGGAGACACAGATACGCAGTATTTT
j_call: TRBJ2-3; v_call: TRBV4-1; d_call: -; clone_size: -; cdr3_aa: CASSQVPGACTDTQYF; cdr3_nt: TGCGCCAGCAGCCAAGTCCCAGGGGCCTGCACAGATACGCAGTATTTT
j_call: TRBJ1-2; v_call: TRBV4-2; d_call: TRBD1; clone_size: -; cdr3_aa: CASSQVRPGQSGFGYTF; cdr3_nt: TGTGCCAGCAGCCAAGTTCGACCGGGACAGAGTGGGTTTGGCTACACCTTC
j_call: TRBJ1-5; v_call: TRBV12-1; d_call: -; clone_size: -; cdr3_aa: CASSFEFRDREPQHF; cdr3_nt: TGTGCCAGCAGCTTTGAATTTCGGGATCGTGAGCCCCAGCATTTT
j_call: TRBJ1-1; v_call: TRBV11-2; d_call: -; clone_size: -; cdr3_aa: CASSLERRGYNTEAFF; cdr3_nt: TGTGCCAGCAGCTTAGAGAGGCGGGGTTACAACACTGAAGCTTTCTTT
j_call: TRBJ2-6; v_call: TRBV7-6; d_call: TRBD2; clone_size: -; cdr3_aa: CASSSPGGTQSSGANVLTF; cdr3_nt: TGTGCCAGCAGCTCCCCGGGGGGGACACAGAGCTCTGGGGCCAACGTCCTGACTTTC
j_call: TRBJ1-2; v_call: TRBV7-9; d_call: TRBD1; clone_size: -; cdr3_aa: CASSLVDRDLYGYTF; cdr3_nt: TGTGCCAGCAGCTTAGTGGACAGGGATTTGTATGGCTACACCTTC
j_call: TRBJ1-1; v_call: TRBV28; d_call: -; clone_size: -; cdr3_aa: CASSFTRGATEAFF; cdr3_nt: TGTGCCAGCAGTTTTACCAGGGGAGCAACTGAAGCTTTCTTT
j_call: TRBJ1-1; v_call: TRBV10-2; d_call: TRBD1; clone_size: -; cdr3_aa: CASTDYTGDTEAFF; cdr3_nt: TGCGCCAGCACCGACTATACAGGGGACACTGAAGCTTTCTTT
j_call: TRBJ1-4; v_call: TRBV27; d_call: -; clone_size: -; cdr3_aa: CASSLSQAYNTTNEKLFF; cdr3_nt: TGTGCCAGCAGTTTATCTCAGGCCTACAACACAACTAATGAAAAACTGTTTTTT
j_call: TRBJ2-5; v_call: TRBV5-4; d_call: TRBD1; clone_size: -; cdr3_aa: CASSLGHGQGGETQYF; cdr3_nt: TGTGCCAGCAGCTTGGGCCACGGACAGGGGGGCGAGACCCAGTACTTC
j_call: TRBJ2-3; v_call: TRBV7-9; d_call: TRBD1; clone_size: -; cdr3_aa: CASSPKTGLPDTQYF; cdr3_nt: TGTGCCAGCAGCCCCAAGACAGGGTTGCCAGATACGCAGTATTTT
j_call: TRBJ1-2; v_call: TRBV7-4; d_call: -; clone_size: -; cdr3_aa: CASSLGARGDGYTF; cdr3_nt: TGTGCCAGCAGCTTGGGTGCGCGGGGGGATGGCTACACCTTC
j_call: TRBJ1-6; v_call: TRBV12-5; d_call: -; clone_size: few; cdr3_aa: CASGHYSRPAWSYNSPLHF; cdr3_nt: TGTGCTAGTGGTCACTACTCCAGACCCGCATGGTCCTATAATTCACCCCTCCACTTT
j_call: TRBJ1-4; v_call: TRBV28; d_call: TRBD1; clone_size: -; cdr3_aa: CASSFPGQGGTNEKLFF; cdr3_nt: TGTGCCAGCAGTTTCCCGGGACAGGGAGGAACTAATGAAAAACTGTTTTTT
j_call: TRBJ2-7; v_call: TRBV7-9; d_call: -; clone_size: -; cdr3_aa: CASSFTTSYEQYF; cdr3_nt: TGTGCCAGCAGCTTTACTACTTCCTACGAGCAGTACTTC
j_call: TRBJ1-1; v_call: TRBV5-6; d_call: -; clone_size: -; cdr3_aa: CASSLVSREGTEAFF; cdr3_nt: TGTGCCAGCAGCTTGGTCTCCAGGGAGGGCACTGAAGCTTTCTTT
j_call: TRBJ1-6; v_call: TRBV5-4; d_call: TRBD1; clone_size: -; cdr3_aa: CASSVPRQGVNSPLHF; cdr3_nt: TGTGCCAGCAGCGTCCCGCGACAGGGCGTGAATTCACCCCTCCACTTT
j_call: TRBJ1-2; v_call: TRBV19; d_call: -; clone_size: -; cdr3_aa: CASGARVSSYGYTF; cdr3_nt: TGTGCCAGTGGGGCCCGGGTTAGTAGTTATGGCTACACCTTC
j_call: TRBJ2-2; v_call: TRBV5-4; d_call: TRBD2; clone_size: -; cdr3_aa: CASYRTGGPRELFF; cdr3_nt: TGTGCCAGCTATCGAACGGGGGGGCCCCGGGAGCTGTTTTTT
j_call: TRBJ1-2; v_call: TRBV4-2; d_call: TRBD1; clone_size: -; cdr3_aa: CASSQVSGESTGGTF; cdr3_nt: TGTGCCAGCAGCCAAGTATCAGGAGAGTCCACAGGGGGGACCTTC
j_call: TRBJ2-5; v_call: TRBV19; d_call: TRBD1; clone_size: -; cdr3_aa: CASSDRGQGETQYF; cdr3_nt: TGTGCCAGTAGCGACAGGGGGCAAGGGGAGACCCAGTACTTC
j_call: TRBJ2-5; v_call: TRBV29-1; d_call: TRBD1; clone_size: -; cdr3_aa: CSGQTGGKAETQYF; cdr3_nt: TGCAGCGGCCAAACAGGGGGAAAAGCAGAGACCCAGTACTTC
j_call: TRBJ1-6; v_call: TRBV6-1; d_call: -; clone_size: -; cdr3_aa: CASRSPGVYNSPLHF; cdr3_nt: TGTGCCAGCAGATCACCAGGGGTATATAATTCACCCCTCCACTTT
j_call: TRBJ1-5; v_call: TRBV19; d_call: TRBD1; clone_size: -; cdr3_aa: CASSIGGQGVHQPQHF; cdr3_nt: TGTGCCAGTAGTATAGGGGGACAGGGAGTACATCAGCCCCAGCATTTT
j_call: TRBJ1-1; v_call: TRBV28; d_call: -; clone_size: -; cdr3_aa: CASSFRRGRRTEAFF; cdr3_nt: TGTGCCAGCAGTTTTCGGAGGGGAAGGCGGACTGAAGCTTTCTTT